Shown below are 24 T cell receptor beta chains from a single sample sequenced in a study of blood T cell repertoires in COVID-19. Only in-frame clones appear in the TCRdb table, and some are missing; sequencing was by immunoSEQ multiplex PCR. The table lists more than 45,000 clones, more than 65% of them singletons. Sequenced material: peripheral blood. Receptors were obtained from an elderly man with COVID-19, enrolled during active disease.

The chain has TRBV2 and TRBJ1-4; perhaps TRBD1 as D (6 bases). The CDR3 loop spans 14 amino acids. Deletions cut 6 bases from V and 8 bases from J, with 16 bases between. Germline V lookup: CDR1 SNHLY, CDR2 FYNNEI. CDR3 in amino acids: CASSPRGAREKLFF. The CDR3 region has the DNA TGTGCCAGCAGCCCGCGGGGGGCGAGGGAAAAACTGTTTTTT.

This chain joins TRBV2 and TRBJ2-4; possible D gene TRBD1, 6 bases. This CDR3 is 15 amino acids long. V lost 8 bases and J lost 3, with 17 bases in between. CDR1 and CDR2 (germline): SNHLY, FYNNEI. The CDR3 DNA reads TGTGCCAGCGGGTGGTCCAACAGGGTCAAAAACATTCAGTACTTC. Amino acid sequence: CASGWSNRVKNIQYF. Full variable domain (missing parts from reference TRBV2 and TRBJ2-4): EPEVTQTPSHQVTQMGQEVILRCVPISNHLYFYWYRQILGQKVEFLVSFYNNEISEKSEIFDDQFSVERPDGSNFTLKIRSTKLEDSAMYFCASGWSNRVKNIQYFGAGTRLSVL.

The chain combines TRBV9 with TRBJ2-5, with 8 nucleotides matching TRBD1. There are 13 residues in the CDR3. Germline V gene sequence: CDR1 SGDLS, CDR2 YYNGEE. V trimming: 7 bases; J trimming: 4 bases; junction bases outside the gene matches: 6. CDR3 in DNA: TGTGCCAGCGCAGGGGGCCTAAGAGAGACCCAGTACTTC. It translates to CASAGGLRETQYF. The whole variable domain, filled in from reference TRBV9 and TRBJ2-5, reads DSGVTQTPKHLITATGQRVTLRCSPRSGDLSVYWYQQSLDQGLQFLIQYYNGEERAKGNILERFSAQQFPDLHSELNLSSLELGDSALYFCASAGGLRETQYFGPGTRLLVL.

The chain recombines TRBV5-1 with TRBJ1-5; D call uncertain. This CDR3 contains 16 residues. Germline V gene sequence: CDR1 SGHRS, CDR2 YFSETQ. The V end was cut by 0 bases, the J end by 2 bases, with 12 bases between. In nucleotides, the CDR3 is TGCGCCAGCAGCTTGGCCAGCCCGGAGGGCAATCAGCCCCAGCATTTT. This gives the protein CASSLASPEGNQPQHF.

The chain is built from TRBV9 and TRBJ1-2; no definite D call. Between the trimmed V and J ends, which lost 0 bases and 3 bases, there was a span of 6 bases. This CDR3 is 13 amino acids long. Per germline, CDR1 SGDLS and CDR2 YYNGEE. The DNA for the CDR3 is TGTGCCAGCAGCGTAGCGGTCGACTATGGCTACACCTTC. It codes for CASSVAVDYGYTF.

This clone was seen a few times. CDR3 in amino acids: CASKSDREIYGYTF. The CDR3 bases are TGTGCCAGCAAGTCGGACAGGGAGATATATGGCTACACCTTC. This chain links TRBV6-5 with TRBJ1-2; TRBD1 matches at 8 bases. After removal of 7 bases from V and 5 bases from J, the junction contained 9 bases not matched to a gene. Germline assignment: CDR1 MNHEY and CDR2 SVGAGI. The CDR3 loop spans 14 amino acids.

V usage is TRBV7-8 and J usage is TRBJ2-1; 7 bases are shared with TRBD1. The junction had 8 bases not matched to a gene; V was cut back by 4 bases and J by 2 bases. Germline CDR1 is SGHVS and CDR2 is FQNEAQ. The CDR3 length is 16 residues. Here the CDR3 reads CASSSAGTDPYNEQFF. Here the CDR3 DNA reads TGTGCCAGCAGCTCAGCCGGGACAGACCCCTACAATGAGCAGTTCTTC.

V is TRBV9 and J is TRBJ1-5; possible D gene TRBD1, 6 bases. This CDR3 is 17 amino acids long. V was trimmed by 0 bases and J by 2 bases, leaving 15 bases between them. Germline CDR1 and CDR2: SGDLS and YYNGEE. This CDR3 is CASSVGPRTDGNQPQHF. In DNA form, the CDR3 reads TGTGCCAGCAGCGTAGGGCCGCGGACAGACGGCAATCAGCCCCAGCATTTT.

V and J are TRBV19 and TRBJ1-5; no definite D call. Germline V CDR1 and CDR2: LNHDA, SQIVND (reference sequence). This CDR3 spans 16 amino acids. The V and J ends lost 5 bases and 6 bases respectively, with 20 bases between them. This CDR3 is CASSWRPTADGQPQHF. In DNA, the CDR3 is TGTGCCAGTAGTTGGAGACCGACGGCGGATGGTCAGCCCCAGCATTTT.

The CDR3 DNA follows: TGTGCCAGCAGCGTAGGGCCAGGGGATACCTACGAGCAGTACGTC. This gives the protein CASSVGPGDTYEQYV. The chain couples TRBV7-2 to TRBJ2-7; tentative D call: TRBD1 (6 bases). The germline gives CDR1 SGHTA, CDR2 FQGNSA. V lost 5 bases and J lost 2, with 16 bases in between. This CDR3 has 15 amino acids.

The rearrangement uses TRBV9 and TRBJ1-1, with 10 bases aligning to TRBD1. This CDR3 has 15 amino acids. Germline V gene lookup returns CDR1 SGDLS and CDR2 YYNGEE. V trimming: 7 bases; J trimming: 10 bases; junction bases outside the gene matches: 16. The CDR3, as DNA: TGTGCCAGCGGAATCGGACAGGGGGTCACTAACCGAGCTTTCTTT. It is translated as CASGIGQGVTNRAFF.

This chain uses TRBV19 with TRBJ2-1; 12 bases are a match to TRBD2. There are 15 residues in the CDR3. Germline V gene lookup returns CDR1 LNHDA and CDR2 SQIVND (reference sequence). V trimming: 4 bases; J trimming: 7 bases; junction bases outside the gene matches: 5. CDR3 region: CASSRLAGAGNEQFF. In DNA, the CDR3 is TGTGCCAGTAGTAGACTAGCGGGAGCGGGGAATGAGCAGTTCTTC.

The chain employs TRBV6-5 and TRBJ2-2; TRBD1 might be the D (5 bases). Germline V lookup: CDR1 MNHEY, CDR2 SVGAGI. The CDR3 is 16 residues long. Deletions cut 2 bases from V and 0 bases from J, with 10 bases between. CDR3 DNA: TGTGCCAGCAGTTACCACAGGCCGACGAACACCGGGGAGCTGTTTTTT. This codes for CASSYHRPTNTGELFF.

The rearrangement joins TRBV28 to TRBJ1-5, with 10 positions matching TRBD1. This CDR3 is built from 13 residues. V trimming: 11 bases; J trimming: 5 bases; junction bases outside the gene matches: 6. CDR1 is MDHEN and CDR2 is SYDVKM in the germline V gene. The chain's CDR3 is CAGTGAVDQPQHF. The CDR3 DNA is TGTGCCGGGACAGGGGCGGTGGATCAGCCCCAGCATTTT.

This clone appeared a single time. The J gene is TRBJ1-2, the V gene TRBV5-4; TRBD1 matches 7 bases. J lost 8 bases, V lost 4 bases, and 11 bases had no gene match. This CDR3 is 14 amino acids long. Germline V CDR1 and CDR2: SGHNT, YYREEE (reference sequence). CDR3 residues: CASSLTGTAVGYTF. CDR3 nucleotide sequence: TGTGCCAGCAGCCTAACAGGGACAGCCGTAGGCTACACCTTC.

The sample holds one count of this clone. The DNA of the CDR3 is TGTGCCAGTAGTACCAGCGGCACCGGGGAGCTGTTTTTT. Translating it yields CASSTSGTGELFF. The chain combines TRBV19 with TRBJ2-2; TRBD2 is a possible D gene (5 bases). CDR3 length: 13 amino acids. Germline CDR1 is LNHDA and CDR2 is SQIVND (reference sequence). V was shortened by 4 bases and J by 4 bases, with 7 bases between the two germline ends.

This clone was observed a few times. The rearrangement joins TRBV7-2 to TRBJ2-5, with a possible D match to TRBD1 (6 bases). Trimming pared 5 bases from V and 5 bases from J, leaving 9 bases between. Germline CDR1 is SGHTA and CDR2 is FQGNSA. The CDR3 has 12 amino acids. The CDR3, as DNA: TGTGCCAGCAGCCCCCAGGGGGAGACCCAGTACTTC. Translating gives CASSPQGETQYF.

This chain joins TRBV19 and TRBJ2-1, with 7 nucleotides matching TRBD2. Germline CDR1 LNHDA, CDR2 SQIVND (reference sequence). V dropped 4 bases and J dropped 2; count of bases not matched to a gene: 17. This CDR3 has 19 amino acids. The CDR3 nucleotides read TGTGCCAGTAGTACCGAAACCCATGCTAGCGGATATCCCTACAATGAGCAGTTCTTC. It yields the protein CASSTETHASGYPYNEQFF. Full variable domain (outside the CDR3, taken from reference TRBV19 and TRBJ2-1): DGGITQSPKYLFRKEGQNVTLSCEQNLNHDAMYWYRQDPGQGLRLIYYSQIVNDFQKGDIAEGYSVSREKKESFPLTVTSAQKNPTAFYLCASSTETHASGYPYNEQFFGPGTRLTVL.

The rearrangement links TRBV7-6 to TRBJ2-1, with TRBD1 identical over 8 bases. There are 15 residues in the CDR3. V lost 0 bases to trimming and J lost 7 bases; unmatched junction nucleotides: 5. Germline V gene lookup returns CDR1 SGHVS and CDR2 FNYEAQ. CDR3 nucleotide sequence: TGTGCCAGCAGCTTAGCAGGACAGGGTTGGAATGAGCAGTTCTTC. It codes for CASSLAGQGWNEQFF.

The V gene is TRBV4-2, the J gene TRBJ2-1; 11 bases align to TRBD2. Germline CDR1 is LGHNA and CDR2 is YNFKEQ. Trimming at V came to 5 bases and at J to 6 bases, leaving 6 bases not matched to a gene. This CDR3 has 15 residues. The CDR3 DNA follows: TGTGCCAGCAGCGCCACTAGCGGGGGATTCAATGAGCAGTTCTTC. As protein: CASSATSGGFNEQFF.

The genes are TRBV14 and TRBJ2-1; 11 bases are a match to TRBD2. This CDR3 comprises 17 residues. With V trimmed by 3 bases and J by 7 bases, 11 bases remained unmatched. Germline V gene sequence: CDR1 SGHDN, CDR2 FVKESK. CDR3 coding DNA: TGTGCCAGCAGCCACGAAGCTCGACTAGCGGGAAAAAATGAGCAGTTCTTC. This translates into CASSHEARLAGKNEQFF.

The chain employs TRBV4-2 and TRBJ1-2; D is uncertain. This CDR3 comprises 14 residues. V lost 4 bases to trimming and J lost 3 bases, with 12 bases between them. Germline V gene lookup returns CDR1 LGHNA and CDR2 YNFKEQ. The CDR3 DNA is TGTGCCAGCAGCCTGTTTGTCAGTGACTATGGCTACACCTTC. It encodes CASSLFVSDYGYTF.

The chain employs TRBV11-3 and TRBJ2-5, with 7 bases identical to TRBD1. V dropped 4 bases and J dropped 1; count of bases not matched to a gene: 3. Germline V gene data show CDR1 as SGHNT and CDR2 as YENEEA. The CDR3 contains 14 residues. CDR3 sequence reads: CASSSGGTQETQYF. CDR3 DNA: TGTGCCAGCAGCTCAGGGGGAACCCAAGAGACCCAGTACTTC.

This chain uses TRBV7-2 with TRBJ1-6; the D is unclear. V lost 5 bases and J lost 7, with 9 bases in between. Germline CDR1 and CDR2: SGHTA and FQGNSA. CDR3 length: 13 residues. CDR3 residues: CASSPGSNSPLHF. For the CDR3, the DNA is TGTGCCAGCAGCCCCGGGTCGAATTCACCCCTCCACTTT.